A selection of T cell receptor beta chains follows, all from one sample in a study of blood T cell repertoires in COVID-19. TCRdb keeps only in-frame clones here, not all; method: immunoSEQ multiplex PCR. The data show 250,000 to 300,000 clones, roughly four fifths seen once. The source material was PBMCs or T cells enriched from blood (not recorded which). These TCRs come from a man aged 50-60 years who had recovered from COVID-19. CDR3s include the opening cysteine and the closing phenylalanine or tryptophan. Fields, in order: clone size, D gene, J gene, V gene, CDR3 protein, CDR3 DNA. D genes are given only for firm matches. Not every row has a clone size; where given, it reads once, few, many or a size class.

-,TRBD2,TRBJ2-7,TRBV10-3,CAIRPSGDSYEQYF,TGTGCCATTCGTCCTAGCGGGGACTCCTACGAGCAGTACTTC
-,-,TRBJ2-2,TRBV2,CASSDRLTGTGELFF,TGTGCCAGCAGTGATCGTCTCACGGGGACCGGGGAGCTGTTTTTT
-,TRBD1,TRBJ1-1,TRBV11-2,CASSPGTGTNTEAFF,TGTGCCAGCAGCCCGGGGACAGGGACGAACACTGAAGCTTTCTTT
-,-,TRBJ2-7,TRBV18,CASSPKTDSYEQYF,TGTGCCAGCTCACCGAAGACAGACTCCTACGAGCAGTACTTC
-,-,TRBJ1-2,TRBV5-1,CASSAAGANYGYTF,TGCGCCAGCAGCGCTGCAGGGGCTAACTATGGCTACACCTTC
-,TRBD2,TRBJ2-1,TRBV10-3,CAISETSGGAVEQFF,TGTGCCATCAGTGAAACTAGCGGGGGGGCGGTTGAGCAGTTCTTC
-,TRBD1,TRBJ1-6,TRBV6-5,CASTGGLSPLHF,TGTGCCAGCACAGGGGGCCTTTCACCCCTCCACTTT
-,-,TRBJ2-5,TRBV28,CASRLAQQGTQYF,TGTGCCAGCAGGCTCGCACAGCAAGGGACCCAGTACTTC
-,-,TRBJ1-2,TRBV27,CASRTVGGGYTF,TGTGCCAGCAGGACGGTTGGCGGGGGCTACACCTTC
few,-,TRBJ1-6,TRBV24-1,CATSDEGDDYNSPLHF,TGTGCCACCAGTGACGAGGGGGACGACTATAATTCACCCCTCCACTTT
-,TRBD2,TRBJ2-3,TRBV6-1,CASSGGLAGEQGTQYF,TGTGCCAGCAGTGGGGGACTAGCGGGAGAGCAGGGTACGCAGTATTTT
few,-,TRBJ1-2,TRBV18,CASSPDRGDDYGYTF,TGTGCCAGCTCACCAGACCGGGGTGATGACTATGGCTACACCTTC
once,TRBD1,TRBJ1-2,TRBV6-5,CASSWGTGANYGYTF,TGTGCCAGCAGTTGGGGGACAGGGGCAAACTATGGCTACACCTTC
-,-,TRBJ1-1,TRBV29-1,CSSNGGGRAFHTEAFF,TGCAGCTCCAACGGGGGAGGCAGGGCCTTCCACACTGAAGCTTTCTTT
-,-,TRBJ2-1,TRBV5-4,CASSSTYNEQFF,TGTGCCAGCAGCTCTACCTACAATGAGCAGTTCTTC
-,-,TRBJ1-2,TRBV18,CASSDSYGYTF,TGTGCCAGCTCCGACAGCTATGGCTACACCTTC
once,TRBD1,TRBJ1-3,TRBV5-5,CASSAQGAPGNTIYF,TGTGCCAGCAGCGCACAGGGGGCGCCTGGAAACACCATATATTTT
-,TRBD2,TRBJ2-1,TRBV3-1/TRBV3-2,CASSLSGRPPRGDNEQFF,TGTGCCAGCAGCCTTAGCGGGAGACCCCCCCGCGGGGATAATGAGCAGTTCTTC
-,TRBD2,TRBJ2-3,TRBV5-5,CASSKNPTSGIPDTQYF,TGTGCCAGCAGTAAGAACCCGACTAGCGGGATCCCAGATACGCAGTATTTT
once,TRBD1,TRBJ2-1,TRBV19,CASSMDRGSYNEQFF,TGTGCCAGTAGTATGGACAGGGGCTCCTACAATGAGCAGTTCTTC
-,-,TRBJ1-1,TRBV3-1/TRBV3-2,CASSQDTSTEAFF,TGTGCCAGCAGCCAAGATACGAGCACTGAAGCTTTCTTT
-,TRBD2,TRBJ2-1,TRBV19,CASSPSSGRAYNEQFF,TGTGCCAGTAGTCCCTCTAGCGGGAGGGCCTACAATGAGCAGTTCTTC
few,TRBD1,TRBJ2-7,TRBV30,CAWNRGSEQYF,TGTGCCTGGAACAGGGGGTCCGAGCAGTACTTC
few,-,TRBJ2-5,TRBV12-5,CASGFHPPGTQYF,TGTGCTAGTGGTTTCCACCCCCCCGGGACCCAGTACTTC
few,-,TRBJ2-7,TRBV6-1,CASSEVVGSSYEQYF,TGTGCCAGCAGTGAAGTAGTTGGTAGCTCCTACGAGCAGTACTTC
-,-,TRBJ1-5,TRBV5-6,CASSSRQNQPQHF,TGTGCCAGCAGCTCCCGACAGAATCAGCCCCAGCATTTT
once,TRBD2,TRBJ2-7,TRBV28,CASSPPTSGLSYEQYF,TGTGCCAGCAGTCCTCCGACTAGCGGCCTCTCCTACGAGCAGTACTTC
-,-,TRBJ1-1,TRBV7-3,CASSLDKNTEAFF,TGTGCCAGCAGCTTAGACAAGAACACTGAAGCTTTCTTT
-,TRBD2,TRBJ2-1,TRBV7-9,CASSLRGAGVGVPYNEQFF,TGTGCCAGCAGCTTAAGGGGAGCGGGAGTGGGGGTTCCCTACAATGAGCAGTTCTTC
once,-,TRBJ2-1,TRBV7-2,CASSSPLLSSYNEQFF,TGTGCCAGCAGCTCCCCATTGCTAAGCTCCTACAATGAGCAGTTCTTC
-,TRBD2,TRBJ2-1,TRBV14,CASSQAPSTSQQFF,TGTGCCAGCAGCCAAGCCCCCTCGACTAGCCAGCAGTTCTTC
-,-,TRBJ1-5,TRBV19,CASPLTGIGNQPQHF,TGTGCCAGCCCCCTCACAGGGATCGGCAATCAGCCCCAGCATTTT
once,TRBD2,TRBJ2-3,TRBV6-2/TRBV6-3,CASSRLAGGGATDTQYF,TGTGCCAGCAGCAGACTAGCGGGAGGGGGTGCCACAGATACGCAGTATTTT
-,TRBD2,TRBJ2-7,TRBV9,CASSPSGIISYEQYF,TGTGCCAGCAGCCCCAGCGGGATAATATCCTACGAGCAGTACTTC
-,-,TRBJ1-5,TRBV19,CASSMGLDGQPQHF,TGTGCCAGTAGTATGGGGCTAGACGGTCAGCCCCAGCATTTT
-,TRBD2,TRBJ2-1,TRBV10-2,CASSDSGAFYNEQFF,TGCGCCAGCAGTGATAGCGGGGCTTTCTACAATGAGCAGTTCTTC
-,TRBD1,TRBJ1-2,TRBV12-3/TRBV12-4,CASRGTGDYGYTF,TGTGCCAGCCGTGGGACAGGGGACTATGGCTACACCTTC
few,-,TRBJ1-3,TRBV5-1,CASSLGLQASGNTIYF,TGCGCCAGCAGCTTGGGTCTGCAAGCCTCTGGAAACACCATATATTTT
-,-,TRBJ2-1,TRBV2,CASSVSGDNEQFF,TGTGCCAGCAGTGTGTCGGGGGACAATGAGCAGTTCTTC
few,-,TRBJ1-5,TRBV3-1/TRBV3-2,CASSRFPGNQPQHF,TGTGCCAGCAGCCGTTTCCCAGGGAATCAGCCCCAGCATTTT
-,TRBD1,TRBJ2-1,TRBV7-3,CASSSDRGSDEQFF,TGTGCCAGCAGCTCCGACAGGGGGTCGGATGAGCAGTTCTTC
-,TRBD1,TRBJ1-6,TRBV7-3,CASSTGQGRYSPLHF,TGTGCCAGCAGCACAGGACAGGGACGGTATTCACCCCTCCACTTT
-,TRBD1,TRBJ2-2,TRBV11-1,CASSSRDRDTGELFF,TGTGCCAGCAGCTCACGGGACAGGGACACCGGGGAGCTGTTTTTT
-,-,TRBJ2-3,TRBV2,CASSEAVSGWGTDTQYF,TGTGCCAGCAGTGAAGCGGTGTCAGGGTGGGGCACAGATACGCAGTATTTT
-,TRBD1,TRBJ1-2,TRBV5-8,CASRLTGGDYGYTF,TGTGCCAGCAGGTTGACAGGGGGCGACTATGGCTACACCTTC
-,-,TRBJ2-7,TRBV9,CASSPSGLYEQYF,TGTGCCAGCAGTCCCAGCGGGCTCTACGAGCAGTACTTC
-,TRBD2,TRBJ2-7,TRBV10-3,CAIRGEREGYEQYF,TGTGCCATCAGGGGTGAGCGGGAGGGCTACGAGCAGTACTTC
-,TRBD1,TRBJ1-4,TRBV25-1,CASSESGTGLEKLFF,TGTGCCAGCAGTGAAAGCGGGACAGGGTTGGAAAAACTGTTTTTT
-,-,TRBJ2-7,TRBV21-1,CASSKVAGTRGTYEQYF,TGTGCCAGCAGCAAAGTTGCCGGGACAAGGGGCACCTACGAGCAGTACTTC
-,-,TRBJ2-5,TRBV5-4,CASSLEGAETQYF,TGTGCCAGCAGCTTGGAAGGGGCGGAGACCCAGTACTTC
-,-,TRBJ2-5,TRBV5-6,CASSLSTGRGETQYF,TGTGCCAGCAGCTTGAGTACAGGGAGGGGGGAGACCCAGTACTTC
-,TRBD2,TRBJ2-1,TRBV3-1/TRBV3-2,CASSPPAGLAVYEQFF,TGTGCCAGCAGCCCACCCGCCGGACTAGCGGTCTATGAGCAGTTCTTC
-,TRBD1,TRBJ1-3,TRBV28,CASSRGPGNTIYF,TGTGCCAGTTCCAGGGGGCCTGGAAACACCATATATTTT
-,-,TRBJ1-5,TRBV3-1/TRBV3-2,CASSQDAGGNQPQHF,TGTGCCAGCAGCCAAGATGCGGGAGGGAATCAGCCCCAGCATTTT
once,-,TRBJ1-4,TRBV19,CASSTLRGGEDEKLFF,TGTGCCAGTAGTACCCTCCGCGGGGGGGAAGATGAAAAACTGTTTTTT
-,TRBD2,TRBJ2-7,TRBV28,CASSLPSSGRGSYEQYF,TGTGCCAGCAGTTTGCCCTCTAGCGGGAGGGGCTCCTACGAGCAGTACTTC
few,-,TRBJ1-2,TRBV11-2,CASSGGANYGYTF,TGTGCCAGCTCCGGGGGAGCTAACTATGGCTACACCTTC
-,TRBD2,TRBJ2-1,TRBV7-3,CASSLLPGTSGINEQFF,TGTGCCAGCAGCTTACTCCCGGGGACTAGCGGTATAAATGAGCAGTTCTTC
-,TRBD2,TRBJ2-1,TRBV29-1,CSVEDWIGKTSVFEQFF,TGCAGCGTTGAAGACTGGATCGGGAAGACTAGCGTGTTTGAGCAGTTCTTC